The next 20 T cell receptor beta chains were all read from a single sample in a study of breast tumors, draining lymph nodes, adjacent tissues. Samples came from axillary lymph nodes draining the breast cancer. TCRdb re-derived calls from the multiplex PCR reads in MiXCR, one entry per CDR3 protein. The sample includes some 140,000 distinct CDR3 sequences, around 20% of them seen just once. Sequencing was performed on axillary lymph node tissue. These receptors came from a female donor with breast cancer. Some clones in this sample may be carry-over from other donors' samples.

At least ten counts were recorded for this clonotype. In nucleotides, the CDR3 is TGTGCCAGCAGCGGCCGGACTAGCGGATCCCAAGATACGCAGTATTTT. Amino acids: CASSGRTSGSQDTQYF. The chain has TRBV9 and TRBJ2-3, with 10 bases aligning to TRBD2. Germline V gives CDR1 SGDLS, CDR2 YYNGEE. The CDR3 covers 16 residues. With 3 bases clipped from V and 5 bases from J, the junction kept 9 bases outside the gene matches.

Ten or more counts support this clonotype. This rearrangement joins TRBV5-1 to TRBJ2-1; D remains unclear. The V end lost 6 bases, the J end lost 1 base, and 14 bases lay between the germline ends. The CDR3 is 15 amino acids. Germline V gene sequence: CDR1 SGHRS, CDR2 YFSETQ. Written as DNA, the CDR3 is TGCGCCAGCACGACGGACGGCGAGTCCTACAATGAGCAGTTCTTC. Amino acids: CASTTDGESYNEQFF.

For this clonotype: This may be a read error: a much more frequent sequence differs by one nucleotide. This rearrangement joins TRBV19 to TRBJ2-1, with D perhaps matching TRBD1 or TRBD2 (5 bases each). Germline V CDR1 and CDR2: LNHDA, SQIVND (reference sequence). V lost 3 bases and J lost 11, with 20 bases in between. The CDR3 has 15 amino acids. CDR3 loop: CASSIWSPGAGKQFF. CDR3 nucleotides: TGTGCCAGTAGTATTTGGTCCCCCGGGGCCGGGAAGCAGTTCTTC.

This clonotype was observed at least ten times. Here the CDR3 DNA reads TGCAGCGGGGATTTCGGGACAGGGGGCAGGCAGCCCCAGCATTTT. Amino acid sequence: CSGDFGTGGRQPQHF. V is TRBV29-1 and J is TRBJ1-5; 12 nucleotides match TRBD1. The V and J ends lost 7 bases and 7 bases, in that order; junction bases with no gene match: 11. The germline V gene has CDR1 SQVTM and CDR2 ANQGSEA. CDR3 length: 15 residues.

This clonotype was observed at least ten times. The chain uses TRBV2 and TRBJ2-1; TRBD1 might be the D (5 bases). The V end lost 1 base, the J end lost 0 bases, and 7 bases lay between the germline ends. In germline, CDR1 is SNHLY, CDR2 FYNNEI. The CDR3 contains 15 residues. CDR3 region: CASSEGGSSYNEQFF. In DNA, the CDR3 is TGTGCCAGCAGTGAAGGGGGCAGCTCCTACAATGAGCAGTTCTTC.

As for this clonotype: The junction departs from the called germline gene at one end, perhaps through a read error. This chain connects TRBV7-2 to TRBJ2-3; D gene ambiguous. This CDR3 is 13 amino acids long. CDR1 SGHTA and CDR2 FQGNSA come from the germline V gene. CDR3 in DNA: TGTGACAGCAGCCGACGGGTCACAGATACGCAATATTTT. Translation gives CDSSRRVTDTQYF.

This chain links TRBV18 with TRBJ2-2, with 8 nucleotides matching TRBD1. The CDR3 sequence is 17 residues long. V dropped 4 bases and J dropped 6; count of bases not matched to a gene: 13. From germline, CDR1 is KGHSH and CDR2 LQKENI. CDR3 protein: CASSRRQGQASAGELFF. CDR3 DNA: TGTGCCAGCTCACGACGCCAGGGACAGGCATCAGCCGGGGAGCTGTTTTTT.

This clonotype was seen at least ten times. The genes are TRBV12-3 or TRBV12-4 and TRBJ2-1; tentative D call: TRBD2 (5 bases). The CDR3 totals 13 residues. Trimming removed 2 bases at V and 9 bases at J, with 11 bases between. CDR3 sequence: CASSLRTGGEQFF. CDR3 DNA sequence: TGTGCCAGCAGTTTAAGGACTGGTGGTGAGCAGTTCTTC.

This clonotype was observed once. A junction boundary mismatches the germline segment, possibly from a read error. CDR3 in amino acids: CAGRHTGTPSTDTQYF. CDR3 coding DNA: TGTGCCGGCAGACACACCGGGACACCGAGCACAGATACGCAGTATTTT. J is TRBJ2-3 and V is TRBV27; tentatively, D is TRBD1 (6 bases). The CDR3 covers 16 residues. Germline V CDR1 and CDR2: MNHEY, SMNVEV (reference sequence).

In the case of this clonotype: This may be a read error, as it is one base from a much larger clone. The CDR3 ends on some other residue instead of the conserved phenylalanine or tryptophan, so this is likely a read error. The chain uses TRBV12-5 and TRBJ2-7; no reliable D call. Trimming left V 3 bases short and J 1 base short, with 13 bases between. This CDR3 has 15 residues. Germline V lookup: CDR1 LGHNT, CDR2 FRNRAP. CDR3: CASGFDSQVSYEQYL. The CDR3, as DNA: TGTGCTAGTGGTTTTGATTCCCAGGTGTCCTACGAGCAGTACCTC.

There are many counts of this clonotype. The chain combines TRBV19 with TRBJ2-7; D ambiguous. The ends were cut back, 7 bases at V and 0 bases at J, with 7 bases in the middle. Looked up from germline, CDR1 is LNHDA and CDR2 is SQIVND (reference sequence). This CDR3 spans 12 amino acids. In DNA form, the CDR3 reads TGTGCCAGTATGGCAGACTCCTACGAGCAGTACTTC. Amino acids: CASMADSYEQYF.

The sample holds many counts of this clonotype. The rearrangement joins TRBV20-1 to TRBJ2-1; D gene ambiguous. In germline, CDR1 is DFQATT, CDR2 SNEGSKA (reference sequence). The CDR3 is made up of 12 amino acids. V lost 3 bases, J lost 9 bases, and 12 bases lay in between. The CDR3 loop reads CSASTGLIEQFF. The CDR3, as DNA: TGCAGTGCTAGTACCGGGTTAATTGAGCAGTTCTTC.

With respect to this clonotype: A read error may explain this, as a much larger clone is one base away. This rearrangement joins TRBV19 to TRBJ2-3; 10 nucleotides line up with TRBD2. This CDR3 contains 16 residues. Germline CDR1 is LNHDA and CDR2 is SQIVND (reference sequence). The CDR3 bases are TGTGCCAGTAGTAATAGCGGGAGGACCCCAACAGATACGCAGTGTTTT. It yields the protein CASSNSGRTPTDTQCF.

Remarks on this clonotype: This may stem from a read error, because a much larger clone lies one nucleotide away. The J gene is TRBJ2-7, the V gene TRBV6-1; perhaps TRBD2 as D (7 bases). Per germline, CDR1 MNHNS and CDR2 SASEGT. This CDR3 region has 13 residues. V lost 8 bases, J lost 0 bases, and 11 bases lay in between. The DNA of the CDR3 is TGTGCCAGCGGGGGGGCACCCTCCTACGAGCAGTACTTC. Translating gives CASGGAPSYEQYF.

A word on this clonotype: A much larger clone differs from this one at a single base, so this may be a read error. The chain combines TRBV6-6 with TRBJ2-7; 7 bases align to TRBD2. The germline gives CDR1 MNHNY, CDR2 SVGAGI (reference sequence). The CDR3 is 12 residues long. The CDR3 spells CASRGGGDESEV. The CDR3 DNA reads as TGTGCCAGCAGGGGGGGGGGGGACGAAAGTGAGGTC.

The sample holds many counts of this clonotype. CDR3 protein: CASSTRVGVTEQFF. The CDR3 coding sequence is TGTGCCAGCAGTACCAGGGTCGGAGTTACTGAGCAGTTCTTC. The chain joins TRBV6-5 to TRBJ2-1; D may be TRBD1 (5 bases). The germline V and J ends were trimmed by 5 bases and 9 bases, with 17 bases remaining between them. The CDR3 sequence is 14 residues long. CDR1 and CDR2 (germline): MNHEY, SVGAGI.

There are many counts of this clonotype. In DNA form, the CDR3 reads TGTGCCAGCAGCTTAAAAAGGGCAACAACTAATGAAAAACTGTTTTTT. Its translation: CASSLKRATTNEKLFF. The chain links TRBV7-2 to TRBJ1-4; D remains ambiguous. Germline CDR1 SGHTA, CDR2 FQGNSA. Deletions cut 2 bases from V and 0 bases from J, with 10 bases between. The CDR3 loop spans 16 amino acids.

This clonotype occurred many times. The V call is TRBV9, the J call TRBJ2-1; D is perhaps TRBD1 or TRBD2 (5 bases each). Trimming removed 0 bases at V and 9 bases at J, with 10 bases between. CDR3 length: 13 amino acids. The V gene's germline CDR1 is SGDLS and CDR2 YYNGEE. CDR3 nucleotides: TGTGCCAGCAGCGTAGGAGGGGCCACTGAGCAGTTCTTC. It is translated as CASSVGGATEQFF.

This clonotype came up many times. V usage is TRBV12-5 and J usage is TRBJ2-1; 12 positions match TRBD2. Germline trimming cut 4 bases from V and 1 base from J; bases unmatched to any gene: 5. The CDR3 has 17 amino acids. Germline V CDR1 and CDR2: LGHNT, FRNRAP. The CDR3 spells CASGSGLAGTSYNEQFF. In nucleotides, the CDR3 is TGTGCTAGTGGTTCAGGACTAGCGGGGACGTCCTACAATGAGCAGTTCTTC.

This clonotype was observed at least ten times. The V and J genes are TRBV12-3 or TRBV12-4 and TRBJ1-5; D possibly corresponds to TRBD1 (5 bases). V dropped 1 base and J dropped 0 bases, with 7 bases sitting between them. The CDR3 covers 15 residues. CDR3 loop: CASSLGGDSNQPQHF. CDR3 coding DNA: TGTGCCAGCAGTTTAGGAGGGGATAGCAATCAGCCCCAGCATTTT.